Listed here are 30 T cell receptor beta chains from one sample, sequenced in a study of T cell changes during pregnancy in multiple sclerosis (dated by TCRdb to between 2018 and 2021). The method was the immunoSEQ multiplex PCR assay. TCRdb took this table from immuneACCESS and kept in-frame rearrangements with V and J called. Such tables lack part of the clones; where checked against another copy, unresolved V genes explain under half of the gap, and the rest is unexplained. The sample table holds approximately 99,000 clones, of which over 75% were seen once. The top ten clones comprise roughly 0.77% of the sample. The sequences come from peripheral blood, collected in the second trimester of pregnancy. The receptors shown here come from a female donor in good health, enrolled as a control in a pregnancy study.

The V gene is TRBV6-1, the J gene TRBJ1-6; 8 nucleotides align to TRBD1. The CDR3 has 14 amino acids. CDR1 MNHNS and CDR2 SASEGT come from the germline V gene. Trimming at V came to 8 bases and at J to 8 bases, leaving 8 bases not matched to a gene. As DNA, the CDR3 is TGTGCCAGCGCCAGAGGACAGGGTGATTCACCCCTCCACTTT. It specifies CASARGQGDSPLHF.

The CDR3 DNA reads TGTGCCAGTAGTATTGGGCGCAGCTCCTACGAGCAGTACTTC. Protein product: CASSIGRSSYEQYF. The chain has TRBV19 and TRBJ2-7; D is uncertain. Between the trimmed V and J ends, which lost 3 bases and 0 bases, there was a span of 9 bases. Germline CDR1 reads LNHDA; CDR2 reads SQIVND (reference sequence). The CDR3 is 14 amino acids.

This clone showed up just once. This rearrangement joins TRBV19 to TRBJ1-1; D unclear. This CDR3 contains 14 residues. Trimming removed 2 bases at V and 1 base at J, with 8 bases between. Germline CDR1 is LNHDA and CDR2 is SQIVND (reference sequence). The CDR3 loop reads CASSIPAGNTEAFF. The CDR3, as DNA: TGTGCCAGTAGTATACCCGCCGGGAACACTGAAGCTTTCTTT. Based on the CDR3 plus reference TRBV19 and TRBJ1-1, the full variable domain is DGGITQSPKYLFRKEGQNVTLSCEQNLNHDAMYWYRQDPGQGLRLIYYSQIVNDFQKGDIAEGYSVSREKKESFPLTVTSAQKNPTAFYLCASSIPAGNTEAFFGQGTRLTVV.

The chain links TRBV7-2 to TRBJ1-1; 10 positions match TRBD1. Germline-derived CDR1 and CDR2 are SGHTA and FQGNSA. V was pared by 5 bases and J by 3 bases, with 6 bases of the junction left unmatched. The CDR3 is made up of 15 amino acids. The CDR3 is CASSRRTGGHTEAFF. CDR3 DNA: TGTGCCAGCAGCCGGAGGACAGGGGGGCACACTGAAGCTTTCTTT.

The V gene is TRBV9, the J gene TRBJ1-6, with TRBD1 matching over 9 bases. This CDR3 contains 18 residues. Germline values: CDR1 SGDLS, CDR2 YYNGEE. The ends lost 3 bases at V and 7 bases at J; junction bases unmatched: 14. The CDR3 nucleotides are TGTGCCAGCAGCGACCCCTCCGGGACAGGGAGAGCCAATTCACCCCTCCACTTT. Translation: CASSDPSGTGRANSPLHF.

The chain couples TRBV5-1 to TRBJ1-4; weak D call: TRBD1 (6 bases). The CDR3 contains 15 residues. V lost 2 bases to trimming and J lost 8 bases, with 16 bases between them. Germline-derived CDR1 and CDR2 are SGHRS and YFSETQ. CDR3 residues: CASSLTSGGGEKLFF. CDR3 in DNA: TGCGCCAGCAGCTTAACGTCCGGGGGGGGCGAAAAACTGTTTTTT. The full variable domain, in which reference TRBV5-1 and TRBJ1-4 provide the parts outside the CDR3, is KAGVTQTPRYLIKTRGQQVTLSCSPISGHRSVSWYQQTPGQGLQFLFEYFSETQRNKGNFPGRFSGRQFSNSRSEMNVSTLELGDSALYLCASSLTSGGGEKLFFGSGTQLSVL.

This CDR3 is CASSLGRGSVPTIYF. For the CDR3, the DNA is TGTGCCAGCAGCTTAGGAAGGGGGTCGGTACCCACCATATATTTT. V and J are TRBV7-2 and TRBJ1-3, with D possibly being TRBD1 (6 bases). V lost 1 base and J lost 9, with 16 bases in between. CDR1 and CDR2 (germline): SGHTA, FQGNSA. The CDR3 contains 15 residues.

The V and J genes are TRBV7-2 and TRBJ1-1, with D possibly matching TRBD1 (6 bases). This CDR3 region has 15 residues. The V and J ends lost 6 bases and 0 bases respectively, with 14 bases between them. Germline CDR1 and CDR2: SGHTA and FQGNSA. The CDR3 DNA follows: TGTGCCAGCAGACCCGCCCAGGGGATGAACACTGAAGCTTTCTTT. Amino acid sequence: CASRPAQGMNTEAFF.

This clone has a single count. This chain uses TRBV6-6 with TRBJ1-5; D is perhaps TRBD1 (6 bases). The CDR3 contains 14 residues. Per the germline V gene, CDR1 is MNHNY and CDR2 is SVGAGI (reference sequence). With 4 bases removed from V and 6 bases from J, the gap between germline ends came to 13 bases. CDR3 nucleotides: TGTGCCAGCAGTTTAGCAGGGGCCGGTCAGCCCCAGCATTTT. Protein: CASSLAGAGQPQHF.

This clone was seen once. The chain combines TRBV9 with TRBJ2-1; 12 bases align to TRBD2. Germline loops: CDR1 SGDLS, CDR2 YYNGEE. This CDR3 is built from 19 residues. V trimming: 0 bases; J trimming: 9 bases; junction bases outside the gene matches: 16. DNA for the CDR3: TGTGCCAGCAGCGTAGGTCTAGCGGGAGGGCCCGGATTACAAAGTGAGCAGTTCTTC. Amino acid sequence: CASSVGLAGGPGLQSEQFF.

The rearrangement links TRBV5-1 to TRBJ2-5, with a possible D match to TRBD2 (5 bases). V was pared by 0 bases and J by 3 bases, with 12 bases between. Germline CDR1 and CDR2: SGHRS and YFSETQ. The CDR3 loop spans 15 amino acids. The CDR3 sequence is CASSLANPAEETQYF. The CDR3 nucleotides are TGCGCCAGCAGCTTGGCCAACCCAGCGGAAGAGACCCAGTACTTC.

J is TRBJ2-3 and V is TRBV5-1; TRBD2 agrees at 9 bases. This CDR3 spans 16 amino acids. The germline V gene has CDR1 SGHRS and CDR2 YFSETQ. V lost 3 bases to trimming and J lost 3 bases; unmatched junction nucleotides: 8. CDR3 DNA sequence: TGCGCCAGCAGCTCAATACCGGGACTAGCAACAGATACGCAGTATTTT. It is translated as CASSSIPGLATDTQYF.

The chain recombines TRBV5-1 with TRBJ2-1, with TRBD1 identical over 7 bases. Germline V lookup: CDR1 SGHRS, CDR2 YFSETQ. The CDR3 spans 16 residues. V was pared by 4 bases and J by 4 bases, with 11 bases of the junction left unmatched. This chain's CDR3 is CASSPTRQGLYNEQFF. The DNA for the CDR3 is TGCGCCAGCAGCCCCACCCGACAGGGTCTGTACAATGAGCAGTTCTTC.

The CDR3 DNA reads as TGTGCCAGCAGCAAGTTCGTGCGCCCTAGCACAGATACGCAGTATTTT. It yields the protein CASSKFVRPSTDTQYF. V usage is TRBV2 and J usage is TRBJ2-3; D uncertain. The CDR3 loop spans 16 amino acids. V was shortened by 6 bases and J by 0 bases, with 16 bases between the two germline ends. Germline loops: CDR1 SNHLY, CDR2 FYNNEI.

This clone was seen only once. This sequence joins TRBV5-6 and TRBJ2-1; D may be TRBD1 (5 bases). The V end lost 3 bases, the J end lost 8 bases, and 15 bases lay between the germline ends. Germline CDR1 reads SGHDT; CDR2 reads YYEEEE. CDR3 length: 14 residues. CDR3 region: CASSYRGPGHEQFF. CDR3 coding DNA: TGTGCCAGCAGCTATAGGGGTCCCGGGCATGAGCAGTTCTTC.

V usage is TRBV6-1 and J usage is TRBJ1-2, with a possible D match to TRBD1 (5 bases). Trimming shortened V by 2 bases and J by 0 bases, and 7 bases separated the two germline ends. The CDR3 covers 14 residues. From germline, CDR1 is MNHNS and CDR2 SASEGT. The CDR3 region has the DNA TGTGCCAGCAGTGAAAGGGGTCCTAACTATGGCTACACCTTC. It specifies CASSERGPNYGYTF.

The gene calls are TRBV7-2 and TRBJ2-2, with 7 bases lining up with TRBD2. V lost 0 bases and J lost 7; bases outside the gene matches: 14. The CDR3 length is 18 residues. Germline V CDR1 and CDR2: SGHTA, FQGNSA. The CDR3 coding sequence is TGTGCCAGCAGCTTAGCCCTATTGGGGGGGAGCCGGGACGGGGAGCTGTTTTTT. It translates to CASSLALLGGSRDGELFF. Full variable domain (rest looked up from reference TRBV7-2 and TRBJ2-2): GAGVSQSPSNKVTEKGKDVELRCDPISGHTALYWYRQSLGQGLEFLIYFQGNSAPDKSGLPSDRFSAERTGGSVSTLTIQRTQQEDSAVYLCASSLALLGGSRDGELFFGEGSRLTVL.

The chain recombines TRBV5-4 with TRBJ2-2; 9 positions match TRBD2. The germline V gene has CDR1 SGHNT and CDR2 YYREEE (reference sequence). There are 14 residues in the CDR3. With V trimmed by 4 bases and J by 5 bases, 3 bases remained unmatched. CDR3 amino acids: CASSLRGGTGELFF. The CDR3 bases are TGTGCCAGCAGCCTGCGGGGGGGGACCGGGGAGCTGTTTTTT.

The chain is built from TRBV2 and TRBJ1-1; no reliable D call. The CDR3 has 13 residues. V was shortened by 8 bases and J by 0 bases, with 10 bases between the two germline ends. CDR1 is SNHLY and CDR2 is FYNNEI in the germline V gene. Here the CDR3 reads CASRLTLNTEAFF. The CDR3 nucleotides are TGTGCCAGCCGATTGACTTTGAACACTGAAGCTTTCTTT.

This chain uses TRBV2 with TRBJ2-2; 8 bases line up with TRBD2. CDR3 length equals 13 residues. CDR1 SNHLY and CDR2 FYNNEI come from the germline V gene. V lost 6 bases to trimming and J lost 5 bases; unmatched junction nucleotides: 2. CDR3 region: CASSGGDTGELFF. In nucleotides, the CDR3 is TGTGCCAGCAGCGGGGGGGATACCGGGGAGCTGTTTTTT. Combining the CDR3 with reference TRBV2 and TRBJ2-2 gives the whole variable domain EPEVTQTPSHQVTQMGQEVILRCVPISNHLYFYWYRQILGQKVEFLVSFYNNEISEKSEIFDDQFSVERPDGSNFTLKIRSTKLEDSAMYFCASSGGDTGELFFGEGSRLTVL.

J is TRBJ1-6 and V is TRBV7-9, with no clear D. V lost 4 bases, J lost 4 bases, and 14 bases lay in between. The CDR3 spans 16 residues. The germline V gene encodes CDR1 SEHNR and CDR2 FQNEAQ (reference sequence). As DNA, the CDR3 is TGTGCCAGCAGCTCGCCGACCGGGGAGTATAATTCACCCCTCCACTTT. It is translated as CASSSPTGEYNSPLHF.

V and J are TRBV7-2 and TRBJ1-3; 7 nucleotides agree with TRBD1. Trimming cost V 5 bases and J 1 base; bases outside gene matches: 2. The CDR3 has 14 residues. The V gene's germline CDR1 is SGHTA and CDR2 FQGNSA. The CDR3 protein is CASSQDRSGNTIYF. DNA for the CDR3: TGTGCCAGCAGCCAGGACAGGTCTGGAAACACCATATATTTT.

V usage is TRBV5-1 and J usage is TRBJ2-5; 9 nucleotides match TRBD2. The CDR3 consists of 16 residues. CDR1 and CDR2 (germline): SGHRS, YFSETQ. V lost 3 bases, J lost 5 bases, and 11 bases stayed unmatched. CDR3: CASSSGAGGRGETQYF. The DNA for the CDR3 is TGCGCCAGCAGCTCTGGCGCGGGGGGGCGAGGGGAGACCCAGTACTTC.

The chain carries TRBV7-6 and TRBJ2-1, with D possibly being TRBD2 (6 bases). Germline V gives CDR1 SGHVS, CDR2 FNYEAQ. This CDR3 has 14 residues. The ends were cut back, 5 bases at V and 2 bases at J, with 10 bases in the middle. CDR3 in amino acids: CASSLGGTYNEQFF. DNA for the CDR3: TGTGCCAGCAGCCTCGGAGGGACCTACAATGAGCAGTTCTTC.

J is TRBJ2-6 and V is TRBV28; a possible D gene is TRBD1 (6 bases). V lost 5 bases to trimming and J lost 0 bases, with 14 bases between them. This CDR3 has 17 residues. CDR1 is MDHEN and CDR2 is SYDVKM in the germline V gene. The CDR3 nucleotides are TGTGCCAGCAGTCCATGGACAGCTTCCTCTGGGGCCAACGTCCTGACTTTC. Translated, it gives CASSPWTASSGANVLTF.

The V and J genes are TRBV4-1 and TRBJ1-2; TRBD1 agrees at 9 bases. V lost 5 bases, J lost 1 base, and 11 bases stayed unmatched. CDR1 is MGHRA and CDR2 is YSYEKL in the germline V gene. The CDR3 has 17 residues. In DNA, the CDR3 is TGCGCCAGCAGCTTCACAGGGGGCCTATACCTTAACTATGGCTACACCTTC. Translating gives CASSFTGGLYLNYGYTF.

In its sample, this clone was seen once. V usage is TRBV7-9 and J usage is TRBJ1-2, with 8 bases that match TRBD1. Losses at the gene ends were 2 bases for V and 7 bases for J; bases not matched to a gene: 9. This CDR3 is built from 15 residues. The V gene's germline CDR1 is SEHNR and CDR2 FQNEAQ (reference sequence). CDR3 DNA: TGTGCCAGCAGCTTATCTACGGGACAGGCTTCTGGCTACACCTTC. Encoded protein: CASSLSTGQASGYTF.

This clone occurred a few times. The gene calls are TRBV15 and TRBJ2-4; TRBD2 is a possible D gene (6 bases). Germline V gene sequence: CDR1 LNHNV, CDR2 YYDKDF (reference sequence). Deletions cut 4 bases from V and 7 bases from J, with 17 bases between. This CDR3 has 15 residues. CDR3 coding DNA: TGTGCCACCAGCAAAGGGGACTCGGAGTTTAACATTCAGTACTTC. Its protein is CATSKGDSEFNIQYF.

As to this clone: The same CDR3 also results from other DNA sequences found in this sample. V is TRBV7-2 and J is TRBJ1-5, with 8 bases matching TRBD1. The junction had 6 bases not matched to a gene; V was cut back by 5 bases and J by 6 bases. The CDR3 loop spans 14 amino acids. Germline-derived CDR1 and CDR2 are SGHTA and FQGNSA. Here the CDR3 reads CASSPGQGGQPQHF. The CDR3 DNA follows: TGTGCCAGCAGCCCAGGACAGGGCGGTCAGCCCCAGCATTTT. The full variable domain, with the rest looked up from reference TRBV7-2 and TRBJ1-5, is GAGVSQSPSNKVTEKGKDVELRCDPISGHTALYWYRQSLGQGLEFLIYFQGNSAPDKSGLPSDRFSAERTGGSVSTLTIQRTQQEDSAVYLCASSPGQGGQPQHFGDGTRLSIL.

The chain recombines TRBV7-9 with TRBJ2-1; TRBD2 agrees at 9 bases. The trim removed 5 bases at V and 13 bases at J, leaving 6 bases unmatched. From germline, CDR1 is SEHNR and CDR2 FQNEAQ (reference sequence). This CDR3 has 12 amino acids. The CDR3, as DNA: TGTGCCAGCAGCCAGTTGGGGACTAGCCAGTTCTTC. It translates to CASSQLGTSQFF.